These T cell receptor beta chains were read from a single sample in a study of blood T cell repertoires in COVID-19. Produced via immunoSEQ multiplex PCR; TCRdb's table is partial and in-frame only. The sample yields roughly 120,000 clones, about 90% seen once. The sample consisted of peripheral blood. These receptors were collected from a woman aged 50 to 60 with active or convalescent COVID-19. Both conserved end residues are part of each CDR3. The D gene is left open where the match is weak. A row's size may be missing; if present it is once, few, many or a size class.

V gene	clone size	D gene	J gene	CDR3 DNA	CDR3 protein
TRBV6-5	.	.	TRBJ2-7	TGTGCCAGCAGTTCACAGGGTAGTGTCCCCGAGCAGTACTTC	CASSSQGSVPEQYF
TRBV7-2	.	TRBD2	TRBJ2-1	TGTGCCAGCAGCTTAGCTAGCGGGAGGATCAATGAGCAGTTCTTC	CASSLASGRINEQFF
TRBV30	.	TRBD2	TRBJ2-3	TGTGCCTGGAGTGTCAAGGGAGGGGCAGATACGCAGTATTTT	CAWSVKGGADTQYF
TRBV5-8	.	.	TRBJ2-5	TGTGCCAGCAGCCTCTCGGGAACCATCGGCGAGACCCAGTACTTC	CASSLSGTIGETQYF
TRBV6-6	.	.	TRBJ1-1	TGTGCCAGCAGGGAACGGGACACTAGTAGGGCTTTCTTT	CASRERDTSRAFF
TRBV27	.	TRBD2	TRBJ2-7	TGTGCCAGCAGTCTCCGCGGGGGGCTAAACGAGCAGTACTTC	CASSLRGGLNEQYF
TRBV30	.	.	TRBJ2-2	TGTGCCTGGGTCCGGACAACCCCCGGGGAGCTGTTTTTT	CAWVRTTPGELFF
TRBV19	.	TRBD2	TRBJ2-1	TGTGCCAGTAGTCCCCCAGGGACTAGTAATGAGCAGTTCTTC	CASSPPGTSNEQFF
TRBV4-3	.	TRBD1	TRBJ1-2	TGCGCCAGCAGCCCGCAGGGGGCCCACTATGGCTACACCTTC	CASSPQGAHYGYTF
TRBV20-1	.	.	TRBJ2-7	TGCAGTGCTCCCCTTTTACGGGAGCAGTACTTC	CSAPLLREQYF
TRBV6-1	.	.	TRBJ2-2	TGTGCCAGCAGTGAGAGGTCTAACGCCGGGGAGCTGTTTTTT	CASSERSNAGELFF
TRBV5-4	once	.	TRBJ2-7	TGTGCCAGCAGCCGGGATTCCTACGAGCAGTACTTC	CASSRDSYEQYF
TRBV29-1	many	TRBD1	TRBJ2-1	TGCAGCGTTGTAGGACAGGTTCTCTTTGAGCAGTTCTTC	CSVVGQVLFEQFF
TRBV13	.	.	TRBJ2-7	TGTGCCAGCAGCCCCTCCCCCTACGAGCAGTACTTC	CASSPSPYEQYF
TRBV5-5	.	TRBD1	TRBJ2-2	TGTGCCAGCAGCTCTGACAGGGGGCGAGGGACCGGGGAGCTGTTTTTT	CASSSDRGRGTGELFF
TRBV5-1	.	.	TRBJ2-3	TGCGCCAGCAGCTTGGGAGGCAGGGAAACAGATACGCAGTATTTT	CASSLGGRETDTQYF
TRBV5-4	.	TRBD2	TRBJ2-2	TGTGCCAGCAGCTTGATGACTAGCGGGCCAACCGGGGAGCTGTTTTTT	CASSLMTSGPTGELFF